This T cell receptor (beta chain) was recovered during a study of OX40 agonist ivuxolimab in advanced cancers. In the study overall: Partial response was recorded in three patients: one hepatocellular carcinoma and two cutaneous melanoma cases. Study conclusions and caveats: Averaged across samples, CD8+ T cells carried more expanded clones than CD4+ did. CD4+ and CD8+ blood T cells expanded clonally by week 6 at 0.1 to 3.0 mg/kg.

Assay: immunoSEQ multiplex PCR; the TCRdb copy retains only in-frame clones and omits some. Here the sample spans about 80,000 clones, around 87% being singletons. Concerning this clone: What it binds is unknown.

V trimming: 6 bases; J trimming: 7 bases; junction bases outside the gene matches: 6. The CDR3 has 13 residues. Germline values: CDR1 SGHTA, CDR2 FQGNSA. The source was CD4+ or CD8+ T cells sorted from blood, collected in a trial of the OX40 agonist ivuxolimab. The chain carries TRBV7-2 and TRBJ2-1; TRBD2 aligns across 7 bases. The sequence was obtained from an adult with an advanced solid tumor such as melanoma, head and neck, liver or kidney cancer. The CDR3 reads CASRPPGGNEQFF. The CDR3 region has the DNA TGTGCCAGCAGACCCCCGGGGGGAAATGAGCAGTTCTTC.